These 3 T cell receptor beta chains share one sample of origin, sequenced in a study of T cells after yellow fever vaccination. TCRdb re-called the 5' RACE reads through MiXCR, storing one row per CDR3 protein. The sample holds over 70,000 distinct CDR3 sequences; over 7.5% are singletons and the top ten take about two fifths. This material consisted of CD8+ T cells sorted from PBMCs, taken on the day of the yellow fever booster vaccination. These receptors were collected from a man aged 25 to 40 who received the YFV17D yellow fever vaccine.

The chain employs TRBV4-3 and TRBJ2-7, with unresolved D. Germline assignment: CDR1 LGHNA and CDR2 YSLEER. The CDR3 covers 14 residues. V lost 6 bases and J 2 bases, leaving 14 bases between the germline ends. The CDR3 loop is CASRPFDGPYEQYF. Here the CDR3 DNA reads TGCGCCAGCAGACCTTTCGACGGCCCCTACGAGCAGTACTTC.

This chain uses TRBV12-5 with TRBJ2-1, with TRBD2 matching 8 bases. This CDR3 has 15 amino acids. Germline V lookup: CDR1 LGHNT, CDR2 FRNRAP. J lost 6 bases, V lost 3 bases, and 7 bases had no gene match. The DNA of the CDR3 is TGTGCTAGTGGTTTTATAGCGGGAATGGTCAATGAGCAGTTCTTC. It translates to CASGFIAGMVNEQFF.

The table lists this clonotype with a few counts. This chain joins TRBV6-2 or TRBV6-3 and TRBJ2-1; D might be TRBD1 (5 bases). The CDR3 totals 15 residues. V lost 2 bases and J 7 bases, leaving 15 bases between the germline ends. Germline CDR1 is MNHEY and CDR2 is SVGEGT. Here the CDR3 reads CASSYGVGVLNEQFF. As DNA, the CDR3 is TGTGCCAGCAGTTACGGGGTAGGGGTCCTAAATGAGCAGTTCTTC.